The 29 T cell receptor beta chains listed next were all sequenced from one sample in a study of shared clonotypes between healthy human individuals. Data came from immunoSEQ multiplex PCR; TCRdb stores just in-frame clones and leaves some out. The table includes more than 2,000,000 clones, 85% to 95% detected once. Specimen: naive CD4+ T cells sorted from blood. The subset is: CD45RA+ positively selected. The receptors derive from a man between 18 and 29 years old in good health.

CDR3 DNA sequence: TGCGCCAGCAGCCAAGGGACAGGGTCGACCACCGGCTACACCTTC. Translating it yields CASSQGTGSTTGYTF. The chain links TRBV4-3 to TRBJ1-2; 8 bases align to TRBD1. The ends lost 1 base at V and 8 bases at J; junction bases unmatched: 9. This CDR3 spans 15 amino acids. CDR1 is LGHNA and CDR2 is YSLEER in the germline V gene.

The chain links TRBV29-1 to TRBJ2-3; D perhaps matches TRBD1 (5 bases). Looked up from germline, CDR1 is SQVTM and CDR2 is ANQGSEA. The CDR3 has 14 amino acids. With 7 bases removed from V and 3 bases from J, the gap between germline ends came to 17 bases. CDR3 sequence: CSALGVGRTDTQYF. The CDR3 bases are TGCAGCGCCCTAGGGGTAGGACGGACAGATACGCAGTATTTT.

The V call is TRBV30, the J call TRBJ2-2; 13 bases are shared with TRBD2. The germline CDR1 and CDR2 sequences are GTSNPN and SVGIG (reference sequence). This CDR3 spans 16 amino acids. V gave up 0 bases and J gave up 5 bases; unmatched junction bases: 3. The CDR3 loop reads CAWSVLAGGQTGELFF. The CDR3 nucleotides read TGTGCCTGGAGTGTACTAGCGGGGGGGCAAACCGGGGAGCTGTTTTTT.

V and J are TRBV6-6 and TRBJ2-3; maybe TRBD1 (6 bases). The CDR3 is 13 residues long. Per germline, CDR1 MNHNY and CDR2 SVGAGI (reference sequence). Trimming removed 6 bases at V and 2 bases at J, with 9 bases between. CDR3: CASRDSLTDTQYF. The CDR3 region has the DNA TGTGCCAGCAGGGACAGCCTCACAGATACGCAGTATTTT.

The rearrangement uses TRBV6-1 and TRBJ2-7, with D perhaps assigned TRBD1 or TRBD2 (5 bases each). Trimming removed 7 bases at V and 7 bases at J, with 17 bases between. CDR3 length: 13 residues. Germline lookup yields CDR1 MNHNS and CDR2 SASEGT. The DNA of the CDR3 is TGTGCCAGCACGGACTTCCTCCCAGGGGAGCAGTACTTC. As protein: CASTDFLPGEQYF.

The chain couples TRBV6-1 to TRBJ1-2; D gene ambiguous. The CDR3 length is 15 residues. Trimming stripped 5 bases from V and 2 bases from J, with 15 bases between. Germline V CDR1 and CDR2: MNHNS, SASEGT. The CDR3 loop reads CASSLGPLGNYGYTF. The CDR3 bases are TGTGCCAGCAGTCTCGGACCCCTGGGCAACTATGGCTACACCTTC.

The gene calls are TRBV2 and TRBJ2-2; D is possibly TRBD1 (5 bases). The CDR3 loop spans 12 amino acids. Germline values: CDR1 SNHLY, CDR2 FYNNEI. The germline V and J ends were trimmed by 8 bases and 7 bases, with 11 bases remaining between them. CDR3 DNA: TGTGCCAGCTTACAGGAGCGCGGGGAGCTGTTTTTT. It is translated as CASLQERGELFF.

There are a few counts of this clone. This rearrangement joins TRBV30 to TRBJ1-1, with D perhaps matching TRBD1 (5 bases). Germline CDR1 reads GTSNPN; CDR2 reads SVGIG (reference sequence). Trimming shortened V by 1 base and J by 2 bases, and 8 bases separated the two germline ends. CDR3 size: 13 residues. For the CDR3, the DNA is TGTGCCTGGAGTGACAGGAGAAACACTGAAGCTTTCTTT. Translation gives CAWSDRRNTEAFF.

As to this clone: This CDR3 is also generated by other DNA sequences in the sample. The chain has TRBV7-8 and TRBJ1-3; no reliable D call. The V gene's germline CDR1 is SGHVS and CDR2 FQNEAQ. V lost 1 base, J lost 4 bases, and 5 bases lay in between. The CDR3 runs to 13 residues. The CDR3 DNA sequence: TGTGCCAGCAGCTTAGGGGTCGGAAACACCATATATTTT. It is translated as CASSLGVGNTIYF.

V is TRBV18 and J is TRBJ2-7; D remains unclear. This CDR3 spans 12 amino acids. V lost 3 bases and J 4 bases, leaving 7 bases between the germline ends. CDR1 KGHSH and CDR2 LQKENI come from the germline V gene. In DNA, the CDR3 is TGTGCCAGCTCACCGGTGGAGTACGAGCAGTACTTC. This encodes CASSPVEYEQYF.

The chain carries TRBV4-1 and TRBJ1-6; D remains unclear. Germline values: CDR1 MGHRA, CDR2 YSYEKL. V lost 4 bases to trimming and J lost 7 bases, with 11 bases between them. The CDR3 sequence is 14 residues long. The CDR3 loop reads CASSPTGRNSPLHF. In DNA form, the CDR3 reads TGCGCCAGCAGCCCCACGGGCAGAAATTCACCCCTCCACTTT.

This chain connects TRBV5-4 to TRBJ2-5; perhaps TRBD1 as D (5 bases). V was cut by 2 bases and J by 3 bases, with 8 bases left in between. Germline lookup yields CDR1 SGHNT and CDR2 YYREEE (reference sequence). The CDR3 runs to 13 residues. The CDR3 reads CASSFTGKETQYF. Here the CDR3 DNA reads TGTGCCAGCAGCTTCACAGGAAAAGAGACCCAGTACTTC.

V and J are TRBV18 and TRBJ2-7; 9 bases are shared with TRBD2. V trimming: 3 bases; J trimming: 5 bases; junction bases outside the gene matches: 11. Per the germline V gene, CDR1 is KGHSH and CDR2 is LQKENI. The CDR3 runs 16 residues. CDR3 in DNA: TGTGCCAGCTCACCGACGACTAGCGGTTCAATAGACGAGCAGTACTTC. This encodes CASSPTTSGSIDEQYF.

The chain carries TRBV6-1 and TRBJ1-2; possible D gene TRBD1, 5 bases. The CDR3 runs 15 residues. The germline V gene has CDR1 MNHNS and CDR2 SASEGT. Trimming took off 6 bases at V and 3 bases at J, with 17 bases between the two ends. CDR3 protein: CASRQVSFGDYGYTF. DNA for the CDR3: TGTGCCAGCAGACAGGTGTCCTTCGGGGACTATGGCTACACCTTC.

V is TRBV19 and J is TRBJ1-6; no definite D call. The germline V gene has CDR1 LNHDA and CDR2 SQIVND (reference sequence). The ends were cut back, 3 bases at V and 7 bases at J, with 10 bases in the middle. The CDR3 contains 14 residues. The CDR3 protein is CASSIIEGNSPLHF. In nucleotides, the CDR3 is TGTGCCAGTAGTATCATAGAGGGCAATTCACCCCTCCACTTT. The full variable domain, its missing parts supplied by reference TRBV19 and TRBJ1-6, is DGGITQSPKYLFRKEGQNVTLSCEQNLNHDAMYWYRQDPGQGLRLIYYSQIVNDFQKGDIAEGYSVSREKKESFPLTVTSAQKNPTAFYLCASSIIEGNSPLHFGNGTRLTVT.

The J gene is TRBJ2-2, the V gene TRBV18; a possible D gene is TRBD1 (6 bases). The V end lost 1 base, the J end lost 4 bases, and 13 bases lay between the germline ends. The CDR3 covers 16 residues. Germline-derived CDR1 and CDR2 are KGHSH and LQKENI. CDR3 nucleotides: TGTGCCAGCTCACCACTTTTGCCAGGGGTCACCGGGGAGCTGTTTTTT. Residues: CASSPLLPGVTGELFF.

The chain links TRBV28 to TRBJ1-4; 9 bases align to TRBD1. This CDR3 contains 14 residues. Unmatched junction bases numbered 4, after V lost 2 bases and J lost 9 bases. Germline CDR1 and CDR2: MDHEN and SYDVKM. CDR3 protein: CASSLGTGRQKLFF. In nucleotides, the CDR3 is TGTGCCAGCAGTTTAGGGACAGGGCGGCAAAAACTGTTTTTT.

The chain joins TRBV4-1 to TRBJ2-1; D ambiguous. Germline CDR1 reads MGHRA; CDR2 reads YSYEKL. Trimming took 1 base from V and 1 from J, leaving 11 bases between them. The CDR3 covers 16 residues. For the CDR3, the DNA is TGCGCCAGCAGCCAAGCCGGCCCACGTTCCTACAATGAGCAGTTCTTC. Translated, it gives CASSQAGPRSYNEQFF.

Note on this clone: Other DNA sequences from this sample encode an identical CDR3 as well. The chain is built from TRBV5-4 and TRBJ2-2, with D perhaps matching TRBD1 (6 bases). The CDR3 consists of 14 residues. Germline V gene lookup returns CDR1 SGHNT and CDR2 YYREEE (reference sequence). The V end lost 1 base, the J end lost 5 bases, and 9 bases lay between the germline ends. The CDR3 here is CASSLTGRTGELFF. The CDR3 DNA follows: TGTGCCAGCAGCTTGACAGGGCGGACCGGGGAGCTGTTTTTT. The full variable domain, rest sourced from reference TRBV5-4 and TRBJ2-2, is ETGVTQSPTHLIKTRGQQVTLRCSSQSGHNTVSWYQQALGQGPQFIFQYYREEENGRGNFPPRFSGLQFPNYSSELNVNALELDDSALYLCASSLTGRTGELFFGEGSRLTVL.

As concerns this clone: The germline gene is not matched at one end of the junction; a read error may be the cause. The sample carries other DNA sequences with the same CDR3. The chain has TRBV23-1 and TRBJ1-2; tentative D call: TRBD1 (6 bases). TRBV23-1 is annotated as an ORF whose role is uncertain. The CDR3 extends over 13 amino acids. CDR3 sequence reads: CASSQAGAHGYTF. The CDR3 DNA is TGCGCCAGCAGTCAGGCAGGGGCTCATGGCTACACCTTT.

The chain joins TRBV5-1 to TRBJ1-2; 8 nucleotides line up with TRBD1. V shed 0 bases and J 6 bases; nucleotides not matched to a gene: 7. Germline V gene lookup returns CDR1 SGHRS and CDR2 YFSETQ. The CDR3 runs 15 residues. The CDR3, as DNA: TGCGCCAGCAGCTTGGAAGGACAGGGCCGGGATGGCTACACCTTC. Protein: CASSLEGQGRDGYTF. Full variable domain (outside the CDR3, taken from reference TRBV5-1 and TRBJ1-2): KAGVTQTPRYLIKTRGQQVTLSCSPISGHRSVSWYQQTPGQGLQFLFEYFSETQRNKGNFPGRFSGRQFSNSRSEMNVSTLELGDSALYLCASSLEGQGRDGYTFGSGTRLTVV.

The gene calls are TRBV7-3 and TRBJ1-3; a weak D match, TRBD1 (5 bases). The CDR3 loop spans 13 amino acids. V was cut by 2 bases and J by 7 bases, with 9 bases left in between. Germline CDR1 reads SGHTA; CDR2 reads FQGTGA. Here the CDR3 DNA reads TGTGCCAGCAGCTTATGGGGCGGCAACACCATATATTTT. The encoded protein is CASSLWGGNTIYF.

The rearrangement links TRBV15 to TRBJ2-3; no definite D call. CDR3 length: 13 amino acids. The germline V and J ends were trimmed by 7 bases and 0 bases, with 8 bases remaining between them. In germline, CDR1 is LNHNV, CDR2 YYDKDF (reference sequence). The CDR3 DNA is TGTGCCACCACCATGCATAGCACAGATACGCAGTATTTT. This encodes CATTMHSTDTQYF.

The V call is TRBV5-1, the J call TRBJ2-1, with D maybe TRBD2 (5 bases). Germline values: CDR1 SGHRS, CDR2 YFSETQ. The V end lost 2 bases, the J end lost 8 bases, and 17 bases lay between the germline ends. The CDR3 runs to 15 residues. The CDR3 DNA is TGCGCCAGCAGCTTACCGGGAAATGGAGGCGATGAGCAGTTCTTC. This codes for CASSLPGNGGDEQFF.

This clone was seen only a few times. This sequence joins TRBV19 and TRBJ1-2; D unresolved. There are 12 residues in the CDR3. The ends were cut back, 3 bases at V and 7 bases at J, with 9 bases in the middle. Per germline, CDR1 LNHDA and CDR2 SQIVND (reference sequence). The CDR3 coding sequence is TGTGCCAGTAGTATGGGCGTCGGTGGCTACACCTTC. Its protein is CASSMGVGGYTF.

The chain uses TRBV11-2 and TRBJ2-7, with 8 bases matching TRBD2. Germline V CDR1 and CDR2: SGHAT, FQNNGV. There are 15 residues in the CDR3. V was pared by 0 bases and J by 4 bases, with 5 bases of the junction left unmatched. The CDR3 is CASSLDRTSTYEQYF. The CDR3, as DNA: TGTGCCAGCAGCTTAGATAGGACTAGCACATACGAGCAGTACTTC.

The chain is built from TRBV18 and TRBJ1-1; D remains ambiguous. The CDR3 loop spans 13 amino acids. CDR1 is KGHSH, CDR2 LQKENI, per germline. Trimming took 6 bases from V and 1 from J, leaving 9 bases between them. The CDR3 loop reads CASSQVGNTEAFF. CDR3 bases: TGTGCCAGCTCCCAGGTTGGGAACACTGAAGCTTTCTTT.

The J gene is TRBJ2-7, the V gene TRBV19, with 12 bases fitting TRBD1. Germline lookup yields CDR1 LNHDA and CDR2 SQIVND (reference sequence). The J segment lost 6 bases and the V segment lost 5 bases, leaving 8 bases of the junction unmatched. The CDR3 loop spans 15 amino acids. This CDR3 reads CASSPGTGGLIEQYF. The CDR3 region has the DNA TGTGCCAGTAGTCCGGGGACAGGGGGCCTAATCGAGCAGTACTTC. The full variable domain, in which reference TRBV19 and TRBJ2-7 provide the parts outside the CDR3, is DGGITQSPKYLFRKEGQNVTLSCEQNLNHDAMYWYRQDPGQGLRLIYYSQIVNDFQKGDIAEGYSVSREKKESFPLTVTSAQKNPTAFYLCASSPGTGGLIEQYFGPGTRLTVT.

This chain joins TRBV19 and TRBJ2-7; TRBD1 matches at 9 bases. The CDR3 contains 14 residues. J gave up 2 bases and V 6 bases, and 5 bases lay outside the gene matches. Germline loops: CDR1 LNHDA, CDR2 SQIVND (reference sequence). The CDR3 loop is CASRPGQGTYEQYF. In DNA form, the CDR3 reads TGTGCCAGTAGACCGGGACAGGGAACCTACGAGCAGTACTTC. The variable domain in full, completed from reference TRBV19 and TRBJ2-7, reads DGGITQSPKYLFRKEGQNVTLSCEQNLNHDAMYWYRQDPGQGLRLIYYSQIVNDFQKGDIAEGYSVSREKKESFPLTVTSAQKNPTAFYLCASRPGQGTYEQYFGPGTRLTVT.